The 24 T cell receptor beta chains below all came from one sample that was sequenced in a study of blood T cells in healthy people across ages. Then a second PCR, running roughly 7 to 11 cycles, was carried out with a sample-barcoded 5' primer and a J-beta primer mix. TCRdb re-analysed the 5' RACE reads in MiXCR, keeping a single row per CDR3 protein. The repertoire holds 1.5 million to 1.9 million distinct CDR3 sequences, with roughly two fifths as singletons. The sequenced sample was blood. These receptors were obtained from a woman between 18 and 30 years old in good health.

The V call is TRBV7-9, the J call TRBJ1-2; maybe TRBD1 (6 bases). CDR1 and CDR2 (germline): SEHNR, FQNEAQ (reference sequence). The germline V and J ends were trimmed by 4 bases and 4 bases, with 16 bases remaining between them. This CDR3 region has 15 residues. CDR3: CASSSIPGHFYGYTF. CDR3 coding DNA: TGTGCCAGCAGCTCTATTCCGGGACATTTCTATGGCTACACCTTC.

The chain employs TRBV27 and TRBJ2-4, with 9 nucleotides matching TRBD1. Germline CDR1 MNHEY, CDR2 SMNVEV (reference sequence). Unmatched junction bases numbered 12, after V lost 6 bases and J lost 0 bases. The CDR3 spans 18 residues. The CDR3 coding sequence is TGTGCCAGCAGCCCGAGGTACCGGGACAGGGAAGCCAAAAACATTCAGTACTTC. Translating it yields CASSPRYRDREAKNIQYF.

This clonotype showed up just a few times. CDR3 sequence: CSARDPGLPPMNTEAFF. CDR3 bases: TGCAGTGCTAGAGATCCAGGACTCCCCCCCATGAACACTGAAGCTTTCTTT. The chain couples TRBV20-1 to TRBJ1-1; D is uncertain. The germline V gene has CDR1 DFQATT and CDR2 SNEGSKA (reference sequence). The V end lost 0 bases, the J end lost 0 bases, and 17 bases lay between the germline ends. CDR3 length: 17 residues.

The V gene is TRBV27, the J gene TRBJ2-7; D unresolved. V was cut by 4 bases and J by 7 bases, with 23 bases left in between. This CDR3 has 16 amino acids. CDR1 and CDR2 (germline): MNHEY, SMNVEV (reference sequence). This CDR3 is CASSWVTVRHLGEQYF. DNA for the CDR3: TGTGCCAGCAGTTGGGTAACGGTCCGCCACCTCGGAGAGCAGTACTTC.

The genes are TRBV24-1 and TRBJ2-1, with D possibly TRBD1 on 6 matching bases. The CDR3 is 13 amino acids. Germline V gene lookup returns CDR1 KGHDR and CDR2 SFDVKD. With 8 bases removed from V and 2 bases from J, the gap between germline ends came to 9 bases. The CDR3 region is CATKGTPYNEQFF. The CDR3 coding sequence is TGTGCCACCAAGGGGACACCCTACAATGAGCAGTTCTTC.

This clonotype was seen a few times. The chain is built from TRBV20-1 and TRBJ2-7; 9 bases map to TRBD1. V shed 6 bases, J shed 5 bases, and the junction held 11 bases outside the gene matches. The CDR3 loop spans 14 amino acids. Germline V gene sequence: CDR1 DFQATT, CDR2 SNEGSKA (reference sequence). The CDR3 protein is CSARPTGGFDEQYF. Written as DNA, the CDR3 is TGCAGTGCCAGACCTACAGGGGGCTTCGACGAGCAGTACTTC.

The chain has TRBV11-2 and TRBJ2-7, with no clear D. Per germline, CDR1 SGHAT and CDR2 FQNNGV. The CDR3 is made up of 13 amino acids. The V end lost 0 bases, the J end lost 7 bases, and 10 bases lay between the germline ends. CDR3: CASSLDAFREQYF. CDR3 nucleotides: TGTGCCAGCAGCTTAGACGCCTTTAGGGAGCAGTACTTC.

This sequence joins TRBV19 and TRBJ2-7, with 8 bases lining up with TRBD1. V lost 6 bases to trimming and J lost 5 bases; unmatched junction nucleotides: 12. The CDR3 is 15 amino acids. Germline CDR1 reads LNHDA; CDR2 reads SQIVND (reference sequence). CDR3 nucleotides: TGTGCCAGTAGCCTACTCTCCGGGACAGGTAACGAGCAGTACTTC. Translated: CASSLLSGTGNEQYF. Based on the CDR3 plus reference TRBV19 and TRBJ2-7, the full variable domain is DGGITQSPKYLFRKEGQNVTLSCEQNLNHDAMYWYRQDPGQGLRLIYYSQIVNDFQKGDIAEGYSVSREKKESFPLTVTSAQKNPTAFYLCASSLLSGTGNEQYFGPGTRLTVT.

In nucleotides, the CDR3 is TGTGCCAGCAGTCCAGGACAGGAGAACACAGATACGCAGTATTTT. It encodes CASSPGQENTDTQYF. The chain couples TRBV12-3 or TRBV12-4 to TRBJ2-3; 7 bases agree with TRBD1. V lost 5 bases and J lost 2; bases outside the gene matches: 7. There are 15 residues in the CDR3.

The V gene is TRBV29-1, the J gene TRBJ2-3; 9 nucleotides match TRBD2. Germline-derived CDR1 and CDR2 are SQVTM and ANQGSEA. Germline trimming cut 0 bases from V and 5 bases from J; bases unmatched to any gene: 6. CDR3 length: 15 residues. The CDR3 DNA is TGCAGCGTTGAAGATCTAGCGGGGCTTGGAGATACGCAGTATTTT. Translating gives CSVEDLAGLGDTQYF.

CDR3 protein: CASSLASSAYTDTQYF. CDR3 nucleotide sequence: TGCGCCAGCAGCTTGGCGTCTAGCGCTTACACAGATACGCAGTATTTT. The chain joins TRBV5-1 to TRBJ2-3; D perhaps matches TRBD2 (6 bases). V gave up 0 bases and J gave up 2 bases, with 13 bases separating them. The V gene's germline CDR1 is SGHRS and CDR2 YFSETQ. The length of the CDR3 is 16 residues.

This chain connects TRBV12-3 or TRBV12-4 to TRBJ1-2; TRBD1 might be the D (6 bases). The CDR3 consists of 14 residues. V was pared by 4 bases and J by 7 bases, with 16 bases between. CDR3: CASSWGPPGSGYTF. Written as DNA, the CDR3 is TGTGCCAGCAGTTGGGGGCCCCCAGGCTCTGGCTACACCTTC.

This clonotype has just a few counts. The rearrangement joins TRBV29-1 to TRBJ2-7, with TRBD2 identical over 7 bases. The CDR3 length is 13 residues. Germline CDR1 and CDR2: SQVTM and ANQGSEA. V trimming: 6 bases; J trimming: 5 bases; junction bases outside the gene matches: 10. The CDR3 protein is CSVRGRARDEQYF. In DNA form, the CDR3 reads TGCAGCGTCCGAGGGAGGGCCCGCGACGAGCAGTACTTC.

The chain recombines TRBV7-8 with TRBJ1-1; 7 nucleotides align to TRBD1. From germline, CDR1 is SGHVS and CDR2 FQNEAQ. This CDR3 is 16 amino acids long. V shed 5 bases, J shed 1 base, and the junction held 10 bases outside the gene matches. DNA of the CDR3: TGTGCCAGCAGCGTTGGGACAGCGGCGACGAACACTGAAGCTTTCTTT. Encoded protein: CASSVGTAATNTEAFF.

The chain uses TRBV12-3 or TRBV12-4 and TRBJ2-3, with 11 positions matching TRBD2. CDR3 size: 20 residues. V was pared by 6 bases and J by 1 base, with 18 bases of the junction left unmatched. In DNA, the CDR3 is TGTGCCAGCAGCCGGGGGGTGTTAGCGGGGGGGCTTCCTGGCACAGATACGCAGTATTTT. This encodes CASSRGVLAGGLPGTDTQYF.

This clonotype was recorded only once. The rearrangement joins TRBV27 to TRBJ1-1; D unresolved. The CDR3 length is 14 residues. V lost 7 bases, J lost 1 base, and 13 bases lay in between. Looked up from germline, CDR1 is MNHEY and CDR2 is SMNVEV (reference sequence). Here the CDR3 DNA reads TGTGCCAGCAAGCCGGACGGCCCGAACACTGAAGCTTTCTTT. Translated: CASKPDGPNTEAFF.

This chain links TRBV7-3 with TRBJ2-5, with 9 nucleotides matching TRBD2. This CDR3 comprises 15 residues. Trimming cost V 4 bases and J 3 bases; bases outside gene matches: 6. Germline-derived CDR1 and CDR2 are SGHTA and FQGTGA. CDR3 residues: CASSSQGLAEETQYF. For the CDR3, the DNA is TGTGCCAGCAGCTCCCAGGGACTAGCTGAAGAGACCCAGTACTTC.

This clonotype occurred a few times. This rearrangement joins TRBV29-1 to TRBJ1-2, with D unclear. V was pared by 1 base and J by 4 bases, with 16 bases between. CDR1 and CDR2 from the germline V gene are SQVTM and ANQGSEA. This CDR3 contains 15 residues. DNA of the CDR3: TGCAGCGTTGAAGTGGCGTCAGTGGGCACCTATGGCTACACCTTC. This codes for CSVEVASVGTYGYTF.

This clonotype was counted many times. The CDR3 sequence is CASMVVEVRRESDYEQYF. CDR3 coding DNA: TGTGCCAGCATGGTGGTTGAGGTGAGGCGGGAGTCCGACTACGAGCAGTACTTC. The gene calls are TRBV25-1 and TRBJ2-7; TRBD2 aligns across 7 bases. Germline assignment: CDR1 MGHDK and CDR2 SYGVNS. CDR3 size: 18 residues. Unmatched junction bases numbered 21, after V lost 7 bases and J lost 3 bases.

The chain links TRBV7-9 to TRBJ2-1; 9 bases are shared with TRBD2. The J call could be wrong; TRBJ2-7 is a better fit for the DNA end. Germline lookup yields CDR1 SEHNR and CDR2 FQNEAQ (reference sequence). The CDR3 loop spans 19 amino acids. CDR3 in amino acids: CASSLPRGRGGISYNEQYF. The CDR3 DNA reads as TGTGCCAGCAGCTTACCTCGCGGGAGGGGAGGGATCTCCTACAATGAGCAGTACTTC.

This clonotype came up once. A read error may account for a junction end that differs from germline. The chain combines TRBV12-3 or TRBV12-4 with TRBJ2-3; D remains unclear. This CDR3 spans 16 amino acids. This CDR3 reads CASSLDGWLGTDMQYF. CDR3 nucleotides: TGTGCCAGCAGTTTAGACGGGTGGCTAGGAACAGATATGCAGTATTTT.

The sample holds a few counts of this clonotype. The chain links TRBV12-3 or TRBV12-4 to TRBJ1-5, with D possibly being TRBD1 (5 bases). The germline V and J ends were trimmed by 7 bases and 5 bases, with 12 bases remaining between them. The CDR3 has 13 residues. The CDR3, as DNA: TGTGCCAGCAATCGACAGCAGGATCAGCCCCAGCATTTT. This gives the protein CASNRQQDQPQHF.

This clonotype was detected only a few times. The genes are TRBV4-3 and TRBJ1-2, with D possibly TRBD1 on 5 matching bases. This CDR3 is built from 13 residues. Germline lookup yields CDR1 LGHNA and CDR2 YSLEER. V was pared by 4 bases and J by 4 bases, with 10 bases between. CDR3 amino acids: CASSPRTTYGYTF. CDR3 DNA sequence: TGCGCCAGCAGCCCCAGGACAACCTATGGCTACACCTTC.

The V gene is TRBV7-9, the J gene TRBJ1-2; the match to TRBD1 covers 8 bases. The V gene's germline CDR1 is SEHNR and CDR2 FQNEAQ (reference sequence). The V segment lost 3 bases and the J segment 6 bases; nucleotides outside the gene matches: 9. The CDR3 sequence is 15 residues long. Here the CDR3 reads CASSFLRTGIDGYTF. The CDR3, as DNA: TGTGCCAGCAGCTTCCTCCGGACAGGGATCGATGGCTACACCTTC.